This T cell receptor (beta chain) stems from a study of cytomegalovirus exposure and HLA in healthy donors. Study-level background: Unique TCR beta sequences numbering some 120 million came from around 180 million T cells in an earlier analysis.

The V segment lost 0 bases and the J segment 6 bases; nucleotides outside the gene matches: 14. The CDR3 has 18 amino acids. Looked up from germline, CDR1 is SGDLS and CDR2 is YYNGEE. 13 Jbeta primers and 60 Vbeta primers were used for the PCR. Assay: immunoSEQ multiplex PCR; the TCRdb copy retains only in-frame clones and omits some. Altogether 150,000 or so clones are present, 65% to 85% being singletons, with the ten largest covering 2% to 3%. This receptor was identified in a man aged 45-60 years in good health and CMV-seronegative. Sequenced: PBMCs. The V and J genes are TRBV9 and TRBJ2-1, with TRBD2 matching 8 bases. CDR3 sequence: CASSVASGGLVDSNEQFF. The DNA of the CDR3 is TGTGCCAGCAGCGTAGCTTCGGGGGGACTAGTCGACTCCAATGAGCAGTTCTTC.